The 18 T cell receptor beta chains below come from one sample, sequenced in a study of Graves' ophthalmopathy and Graves' hyperthyroidism. RNA transcripts were the template, and TCR beta CDR3 regions were amplified from them. HTBI primers primed a first-round RT-PCR, and a second-round multiplex PCR followed. TCRdb reanalysed the multiplex PCR reads using MiXCR and keeps one entry per CDR3 protein. The data show 300,000 to 400,000 distinct CDR3 sequences, approximately 17% seen once. Sequencing was carried out using peripheral blood. These receptors all stem from an adult woman with stable Graves' hyperthyroidism.

Regarding this clonotype: This may come from a read error, since a much larger clone is one base off. This chain links TRBV29-1 with TRBJ2-7; the D is unclear. CDR3 length: 14 residues. Germline CDR1 reads SQVTM; CDR2 reads ANQGSEA. The V gene lost 6 bases and the J gene lost 1 base, with 16 bases spanning the gap. In nucleotides, the CDR3 is TGCAGCGTGGCACCAAATCCCCGTTCCTACGAGCAGTACTTC. As protein: CSVAPNPRSYEQYF.

Concerning this clonotype: This sequence may be a read error, since a much larger clone differs from it by one base. The gene calls are TRBV20-1 and TRBJ2-7, with 10 bases lining up with TRBD1. Germline V gene data show CDR1 as DFQATT and CDR2 as SNEGSKA (reference sequence). J lost 7 bases, V lost 2 bases, and 11 bases had no gene match. The CDR3 is made up of 15 amino acids. In nucleotides, the CDR3 is TGCAGTGCTAGATCAGACCGACAGGGGGCTGAGGAGCAGTACTTC. This encodes CSARSDRQGAEEQYF.

Of note for this clonotype: This may stem from a read error, because a much larger clone lies one nucleotide away. Because it lacks the conserved phenylalanine or tryptophan at the end, this CDR3 is likely a read error. The rearrangement links TRBV7-2 to TRBJ2-7; D is perhaps TRBD1 (5 bases). The CDR3 runs to 13 residues. Trimming shortened V by 0 bases and J by 6 bases, and 9 bases separated the two germline ends. Germline V gene sequence: CDR1 SGHTA, CDR2 FQGNSA. CDR3 bases: TGTGCCAGCAGCTTAGCTTCAGGGATCGAGCAGTACTTG. This encodes CASSLASGIEQYL.

This clonotype was observed many times. V gene TRBV12-3 or TRBV12-4 combines with J gene TRBJ2-2, with TRBD1 identical over 7 bases. V was pared by 8 bases and J by 6 bases, with 9 bases of the junction left unmatched. The CDR3 covers 14 residues. This chain's CDR3 is CASRIGTDAGELFF. The CDR3 DNA is TGTGCCAGCCGAATTGGGACAGACGCCGGGGAGCTGTTTTTT.

This chain joins TRBV27 and TRBJ2-7, with D perhaps being TRBD1 or TRBD2 (5 bases each). This CDR3 is built from 14 residues. CDR1 and CDR2 (germline): MNHEY, SMNVEV (reference sequence). V was clipped by 5 bases and J by 5 bases, with 16 bases between them. The DNA for the CDR3 is TGTGCCAGCAGTCGTGGGACGGGGACGCACGAGCAGTACTTC. It codes for CASSRGTGTHEQYF.

V and J are TRBV15 and TRBJ1-2; D is unresolved. The CDR3 is 14 residues long. Per germline, CDR1 LNHNV and CDR2 YYDKDF (reference sequence). Trimming took off 5 bases at V and 8 bases at J, with 18 bases between the two ends. The CDR3 loop is CATSPRKAFPGYTF. DNA of the CDR3: TGTGCCACCAGCCCCCGCAAGGCCTTCCCCGGCTACACCTTC.

This clonotype was recorded at least ten times. This chain connects TRBV28 to TRBJ2-5; 11 bases match TRBD2. Losses at the gene ends were 6 bases for V and 5 bases for J; bases not matched to a gene: 8. The CDR3 loop spans 15 amino acids. The V gene's germline CDR1 is MDHEN and CDR2 SYDVKM. Written as DNA, the CDR3 is TGTGCCAGCAGCTCTCAACTAGCGGGAGTTGAGACCCAGTACTTC. This sequence encodes CASSSQLAGVETQYF.

The chain has TRBV7-3 and TRBJ2-7; no reliable D call. The CDR3 extends over 14 amino acids. Germline V gives CDR1 SGHTA, CDR2 FQGTGA. V was clipped by 2 bases and J by 0 bases, with 8 bases between them. The CDR3 DNA follows: TGTGCCAGCAGCTTAGGAGAAACCTCCTACGAGCAGTACTTC. Its protein is CASSLGETSYEQYF.

This clonotype was observed many times. V usage is TRBV2 and J usage is TRBJ2-7, with 7 positions matching TRBD2. V lost 7 bases and J lost 4; bases outside the gene matches: 13. This CDR3 is 15 amino acids long. Germline lookup yields CDR1 SNHLY and CDR2 FYNNEI. The CDR3 loop reads CASTEGTSAGYEQYF. The CDR3 nucleotides read TGTGCCAGCACCGAAGGTACTAGCGCCGGTTACGAGCAGTACTTC.

This clonotype was observed many times. This chain links TRBV7-8 with TRBJ2-6; D is uncertain. The germline CDR1 and CDR2 sequences are SGHVS and FQNEAQ. Trimming removed 0 bases at V and 0 bases at J, with 6 bases between. The CDR3 length is 16 residues. The CDR3 sequence is CASSLAPLSGANVLTF. The CDR3 DNA sequence: TGTGCCAGCAGCTTAGCGCCGCTCTCTGGGGCCAACGTCCTGACTTTC.

This rearrangement joins TRBV20-1 to TRBJ2-7; 11 bases are shared with TRBD1. Germline V CDR1 and CDR2: DFQATT, SNEGSKA (reference sequence). V shed 4 bases and J 7 bases; nucleotides not matched to a gene: 3. The CDR3 covers 12 residues. The CDR3 DNA is TGCAGTGCTACAGGGACAGGGGGAGAGCAGTACTTC. Translation gives CSATGTGGEQYF.

The table lists this clonotype with many counts. V usage is TRBV15 and J usage is TRBJ1-5; a possible D gene is TRBD1 (6 bases). The germline V gene has CDR1 LNHNV and CDR2 YYDKDF (reference sequence). The germline V and J ends were trimmed by 0 bases and 1 base, with 13 bases remaining between them. The CDR3 is made up of 17 amino acids. CDR3 nucleotide sequence: TGTGCCACCAGCAGAGATTACGGCAGGGGAAGCAATCAGCCCCAGCATTTT. Protein sequence: CATSRDYGRGSNQPQHF.

The CDR3 here is CASKEGGTIYF. CDR3 nucleotide sequence: TGTGCCAGCAAGGAGGGTGGCACCATATATTTT. V is TRBV2 and J is TRBJ1-3; D not resolved. This CDR3 is built from 11 residues. Germline assignment: CDR1 SNHLY and CDR2 FYNNEI. Trimming took off 7 bases at V and 9 bases at J, with 10 bases between the two ends.

This clonotype occurred many times. The chain combines TRBV10-3 with TRBJ2-7; D perhaps matches TRBD1 (6 bases). The ends were cut back, 5 bases at V and 3 bases at J, with 14 bases in the middle. CDR1 and CDR2 (germline): ENHRY, SYGVKD. CDR3 length: 14 amino acids. CDR3 sequence reads: CAISSPGQNYEQYF. CDR3 DNA: TGTGCCATCAGTTCACCAGGACAGAACTACGAGCAGTACTTC.

In its sample, this clonotype was seen a few times. A much larger clone lies one base from this, so it may be a read error. The chain uses TRBV20-1 and TRBJ2-5; D is undetermined. Germline V gene data show CDR1 as DFQATT and CDR2 as SNEGSKA (reference sequence). The CDR3 has 11 residues. CDR3: CSARGQETKYF. CDR3 nucleotide sequence: TGCAGTGCTAGAGGCCAAGAGACCAAGTACTTC.

The chain uses TRBV7-2 and TRBJ1-5; no clear D gene. The CDR3 runs 15 residues. V was trimmed by 5 bases and J by 2 bases, leaving 13 bases between them. In germline, CDR1 is SGHTA, CDR2 FQGNSA. CDR3 sequence: CASSTTRLGNQPQHF. The CDR3 DNA reads as TGTGCCAGCAGCACCACCCGTCTTGGCAATCAGCCCCAGCATTTT.

This clonotype was counted ten times or more. The rearrangement links TRBV28 to TRBJ2-2; D not certain. V was shortened by 2 bases and J by 4 bases, with 11 bases between the two germline ends. Per germline, CDR1 MDHEN and CDR2 SYDVKM. The CDR3 totals 15 residues. This chain's CDR3 is CASSLAALITGELFF. CDR3 DNA sequence: TGTGCCAGCAGTTTAGCTGCGCTAATCACCGGGGAGCTGTTTTTT. Supplemented by reference TRBV28 and TRBJ2-2, the full variable domain reads DVKVTQSSRYLVKRTGEKVFLECVQDMDHENMFWYRQDPGLGLRLIYFSYDVKMKEKGDIPEGYSVSREKKERFSLILESASTNQTSMYLCASSLAALITGELFFGEGSRLTVL.

V usage is TRBV30 and J usage is TRBJ2-1, with no clear D. With 2 bases removed from V and 8 bases from J, the gap between germline ends came to 7 bases. The CDR3 spans 11 residues. Germline V gives CDR1 GTSNPN, CDR2 SVGIG (reference sequence). The CDR3, as DNA: TGTGCCTGGAGTCGGCTCGATGAGCAGTTCTTC. This sequence encodes CAWSRLDEQFF. Filled out from reference TRBV30 and TRBJ2-1, the complete variable domain reads SQTIHQWPATLVQPVGSPLSLECTVEGTSNPNLYWYRQAAGRGLQLLFYSVGIGQISSEVPQNLSASRPQDRQFILSSKKLLLSDSGFYLCAWSRLDEQFFGPGTRLTVL.